The 26 T cell receptor beta chains presented below share a single source sample, sequenced in a study of OX40 agonist ivuxolimab in advanced cancers. Only in-frame clones appear in the TCRdb table, and some are missing; sequencing was by immunoSEQ multiplex PCR. The sample has 90,000 to 100,000 clones; 88% are singletons. The sample was CD4+ or CD8+ T cells sorted from blood, taken in a trial of the OX40 agonist ivuxolimab. The receptor source for this set is an adult with an advanced solid tumor such as melanoma, head and neck, liver or kidney cancer.

This chain connects TRBV19 to TRBJ2-2; 9 nucleotides agree with TRBD1. The CDR3 consists of 16 residues. The junction had 11 bases not matched to a gene; V was cut back by 5 bases and J by 7 bases. Germline V gives CDR1 LNHDA, CDR2 SQIVND (reference sequence). CDR3 sequence (DNA): TGTGCCAGTAGTTTCCTGTGGGACAGGGATGTCGGGGAGCTGTTTTTT. This codes for CASSFLWDRDVGELFF. Supplemented by reference TRBV19 and TRBJ2-2, the full variable domain reads DGGITQSPKYLFRKEGQNVTLSCEQNLNHDAMYWYRQDPGQGLRLIYYSQIVNDFQKGDIAEGYSVSREKKESFPLTVTSAQKNPTAFYLCASSFLWDRDVGELFFGEGSRLTVL.

The genes are TRBV7-2 and TRBJ1-1; no definite D call. From germline, CDR1 is SGHTA and CDR2 FQGNSA. The CDR3 is 12 residues long. Trimming left V 4 bases short and J 5 bases short, with 8 bases between. The CDR3 here is CASSSIFTEAFF. The CDR3 DNA reads TGTGCCAGCAGCTCTATTTTTACTGAAGCTTTCTTT.

The genes are TRBV5-6 and TRBJ1-5; D might be TRBD1 (5 bases). Germline assignment: CDR1 SGHDT and CDR2 YYEEEE. V was pared by 4 bases and J by 6 bases, with 20 bases between. The CDR3 loop spans 16 amino acids. The CDR3 here is CASSLLGREVSQPQHF. CDR3 nucleotides: TGTGCCAGCAGCCTCTTGGGCAGGGAGGTCAGTCAGCCCCAGCATTTT.

V gene TRBV28 combines with J gene TRBJ1-1; D remains ambiguous. V shed 5 bases and J shed 10 bases, with 17 bases lying between them. Germline V gene data show CDR1 as MDHEN and CDR2 as SYDVKM. This CDR3 has 13 amino acids. The CDR3 loop is CASSLPQAVGAFF. In DNA, the CDR3 is TGTGCCAGCAGTCTACCCCAGGCTGTCGGAGCTTTCTTT.

V usage is TRBV5-1 and J usage is TRBJ2-5; 7 positions match TRBD1. The germline CDR1 and CDR2 sequences are SGHRS and YFSETQ. The length of the CDR3 is 16 residues. J lost 4 bases, V lost 2 bases, and 11 bases had no gene match. The CDR3 loop is CASSFGQEAVGETQYF. The DNA of the CDR3 is TGCGCCAGCAGCTTCGGACAGGAGGCCGTGGGAGAGACCCAGTACTTC.

The rearrangement uses TRBV30 and TRBJ1-1; D ambiguous. Germline CDR1 reads GTSNPN; CDR2 reads SVGIG (reference sequence). The CDR3 has 12 amino acids. Trimming removed 3 bases at V and 0 bases at J, with 5 bases between. The CDR3 DNA reads TGTGCCTGGAGAAGGTTGAACACTGAAGCTTTCTTT. It specifies CAWRRLNTEAFF. Full variable domain (outside the CDR3, taken from reference TRBV30 and TRBJ1-1): SQTIHQWPATLVQPVGSPLSLECTVEGTSNPNLYWYRQAAGRGLQLLFYSVGIGQISSEVPQNLSASRPQDRQFILSSKKLLLSDSGFYLCAWRRLNTEAFFGQGTRLTVV.

This clone came up a few times. The chain links TRBV18 to TRBJ1-2; D remains unclear. This CDR3 is built from 14 residues. CDR1 and CDR2 from the germline V gene are KGHSH and LQKENI. V lost 2 bases, J lost 3 bases, and 10 bases lay in between. CDR3 region: CASSPGPADYGYTF. Written as DNA, the CDR3 is TGTGCCAGCTCACCAGGACCCGCGGACTATGGCTACACCTTC.

CDR3 bases: TGTGCCAGCAGCTTGGGTTCAGGGACCCCCTACGAGCAGTACTTC. Protein: CASSLGSGTPYEQYF. The chain is built from TRBV7-3 and TRBJ2-7, with D perhaps assigned TRBD1 or TRBD2 (5 bases each). The CDR3 length is 15 residues. V shed 3 bases and J shed 2 bases, with 14 bases lying between them. The V gene's germline CDR1 is SGHTA and CDR2 FQGTGA.

The V and J genes are TRBV18 and TRBJ2-1; 8 bases match TRBD2. J gave up 3 bases and V 0 bases, and 4 bases lay outside the gene matches. Germline-derived CDR1 and CDR2 are KGHSH and LQKENI. This CDR3 has 16 amino acids. CDR3 residues: CASSPPSGSVYNEQFF. As DNA, the CDR3 is TGTGCCAGCTCACCACCGAGCGGGAGCGTCTACAATGAGCAGTTCTTC.

For this clone: The junction and the germline gene differ at one end; a read error may be behind it. The chain employs TRBV7-7 and TRBJ2-1, with D unresolved. This CDR3 has 13 residues. Per germline, CDR1 SSHAT and CDR2 FNYEAQ (reference sequence). The CDR3 DNA reads TGTGCTAGCAGCTTAGACGAGCTCGGGGAGCAGTTCTTC. It encodes CASSLDELGEQFF.

The chain carries TRBV19 and TRBJ1-2; D remains unclear. Germline lookup yields CDR1 LNHDA and CDR2 SQIVND (reference sequence). V lost 8 bases and J 2 bases, leaving 9 bases between the germline ends. The CDR3 extends over 12 amino acids. Here the CDR3 DNA reads TGTGCCAGTGCAGACGGGAACTATGGCTACACCTTC. Its protein is CASADGNYGYTF.

The V call is TRBV7-3, the J call TRBJ2-1; TRBD2 matches at 14 bases. This CDR3 spans 16 amino acids. With 5 bases clipped from V and 9 bases from J, the junction kept 9 bases outside the gene matches. Germline V lookup: CDR1 SGHTA, CDR2 FQGTGA. This CDR3 reads CASSTGGTSGRGEQFF. In DNA, the CDR3 is TGTGCCAGCAGCACCGGAGGGACTAGCGGGAGAGGTGAGCAGTTCTTC.

V usage is TRBV19 and J usage is TRBJ2-1; the D gene could be TRBD1 or TRBD2 (5 bases each). Germline CDR1 reads LNHDA; CDR2 reads SQIVND (reference sequence). V was pared by 7 bases and J by 8 bases, with 9 bases between. The CDR3 has 11 residues. In DNA, the CDR3 is TGTGCCAGTACCCGGGGACATGAGCAGTTCTTC. Protein: CASTRGHEQFF.

The chain links TRBV7-2 to TRBJ2-5; no clear D gene. Trimming cost V 3 bases and J 2 bases, with 7 bases left between them. The CDR3 runs to 13 residues. Germline CDR1 and CDR2: SGHTA and FQGNSA. CDR3 bases: TGTGCCAGCAGCTTTGAAAGGCAAGAGACCCAGTACTTC. It encodes CASSFERQETQYF.

The chain couples TRBV5-4 to TRBJ2-1; 9 bases fit TRBD1. CDR3 length: 13 residues. V was pared by 2 bases and J by 7 bases, with 1 base of the junction left unmatched. Germline CDR1 and CDR2: SGHNT and YYREEE (reference sequence). This CDR3 is CASSLQGANEQFF. CDR3 DNA sequence: TGTGCCAGCAGCTTACAGGGGGCAAATGAGCAGTTCTTC. Based on the CDR3 plus reference TRBV5-4 and TRBJ2-1, the full variable domain is ETGVTQSPTHLIKTRGQQVTLRCSSQSGHNTVSWYQQALGQGPQFIFQYYREEENGRGNFPPRFSGLQFPNYSSELNVNALELDDSALYLCASSLQGANEQFFGPGTRLTVL.

This clone has only one observation. The J gene is TRBJ1-5, the V gene TRBV6-5, with no clear D. In germline, CDR1 is MNHEY, CDR2 SVGAGI. Trimming removed 2 bases at V and 5 bases at J, with 10 bases between. This CDR3 region has 14 residues. The CDR3 region has the DNA TGTGCCAGCAGTTACGTGGCACTAGATCAGCCCCAGCATTTT. It yields the protein CASSYVALDQPQHF.

The rearrangement uses TRBV5-4 and TRBJ2-7; 9 nucleotides line up with TRBD1. CDR1 SGHNT and CDR2 YYREEE come from the germline V gene (reference sequence). The CDR3 extends over 14 amino acids. V dropped 4 bases and J dropped 3; count of bases not matched to a gene: 5. CDR3 amino acids: CASSMTGGSYEQYF. The CDR3 DNA follows: TGTGCCAGCAGCATGACAGGGGGGAGCTACGAGCAGTACTTC.

The rearrangement joins TRBV20-1 to TRBJ1-2; perhaps TRBD1 as D (5 bases). Germline V gene data show CDR1 as DFQATT and CDR2 as SNEGSKA (reference sequence). This CDR3 is 11 amino acids long. The ends were cut back, 6 bases at V and 7 bases at J, with 12 bases in the middle. This chain's CDR3 is CSAPTGSGYTF. In DNA, the CDR3 is TGCAGTGCCCCTACAGGCTCTGGCTACACCTTC.

The chain recombines TRBV28 with TRBJ1-2; 9 bases line up with TRBD1. The CDR3 has 13 residues. Germline V gene lookup returns CDR1 MDHEN and CDR2 SYDVKM. Trimming removed 7 bases from V and 7 bases from J; junction bases left unmatched: 7. CDR3 protein: CASTRDRESGYTF. The CDR3 DNA is TGTGCCAGCACCCGGGACAGGGAATCTGGCTACACCTTC.

Worth noting for this clone: Other DNA sequences within the sample encode an identical CDR3. The chain couples TRBV20-1 to TRBJ2-3, with unresolved D. Deletions cut 6 bases from V and 0 bases from J, with 1 base between. The CDR3 has 10 residues. Per the germline V gene, CDR1 is DFQATT and CDR2 is SNEGSKA (reference sequence). CDR3 sequence: CSASTDTQYF. The CDR3 DNA reads TGCAGTGCCAGCACAGATACGCAGTATTTT.

V gene TRBV5-6 combines with J gene TRBJ2-7; a weak D match, TRBD1 (6 bases). The CDR3 length is 14 residues. Germline values: CDR1 SGHDT, CDR2 YYEEEE. Trimming shortened V by 4 bases and J by 2 bases, and 13 bases separated the two germline ends. CDR3 nucleotide sequence: TGTGCCAGCAGCAAACAGGGAGTTACCTACGAGCAGTACGTC. Translation: CASSKQGVTYEQYV.

This clone showed up just once. The DNA of the CDR3 is TGTGCTAGTGGTCTCTCCAACCAAGAGACCCAGTACTTC. This gives the protein CASGLSNQETQYF. The genes are TRBV12-5 and TRBJ2-5; D is ambiguous. CDR1 and CDR2 (germline): LGHNT, FRNRAP. V dropped 5 bases and J dropped 0 bases, with 7 bases sitting between them. The CDR3 totals 13 residues.

The rearrangement links TRBV19 to TRBJ1-2; D uncertain. Germline V lookup: CDR1 LNHDA, CDR2 SQIVND (reference sequence). The CDR3 has 12 amino acids. Trimming removed 6 bases at V and 7 bases at J, with 12 bases between. Here the CDR3 reads CASRRAAAGYTF. For the CDR3, the DNA is TGTGCCAGTAGGAGGGCTGCGGCTGGCTACACCTTC.

The chain couples TRBV2 to TRBJ2-1; 9 bases match TRBD1. J gave up 12 bases and V 1 base, and 16 bases lay outside the gene matches. Germline V gives CDR1 SNHLY, CDR2 FYNNEI. The CDR3 runs 17 residues. CDR3 nucleotides: TGTGCCAGCAGTGAAGGAACGCCGAGACAGGGGGTAGGAGGGCAGTTCTTC. Translation: CASSEGTPRQGVGGQFF.

In nucleotides, the CDR3 is TGTGCCAGCTCACCAACTCTTCGGCAGGGGAATCAGCCCCAGCATTTT. Its protein is CASSPTLRQGNQPQHF. V is TRBV18 and J is TRBJ1-5, with D possibly TRBD1 on 6 matching bases. V was clipped by 2 bases and J by 4 bases, with 15 bases between them. CDR3 size: 16 residues. Germline CDR1 KGHSH, CDR2 LQKENI.

The V and J genes are TRBV27 and TRBJ2-3; 10 bases align to TRBD1. CDR1 MNHEY and CDR2 SMNVEV come from the germline V gene (reference sequence). Trimming took 5 bases from V and 4 from J; bases not matched to a gene: 3. CDR3 size: 14 residues. CDR3 coding DNA: TGTGCCAGCAGTCCCGGACAGGGGGCAGATACGCAGTATTTT. Protein: CASSPGQGADTQYF.